This TCR beta chain is from a study of OX40 agonist ivuxolimab in advanced cancers. For the study at large: Patients were about 83% male with ages roughly 23 to 79, mean about 60. Prior therapy, whether anti-PD-1, anti-PD-L1 or anti-CTLA-4, was allowed, and roughly 40% had some. Findings and caveats of the study: The study did not work out the antigen specificity of the expanded peripheral T cells.

Notes on this clone: Antigen unknown.

The assay was immunoSEQ multiplex PCR, and TCRdb's table has in-frame clones only and misses some. The sample shows about 82,000 clones, approximately 85% of them seen only once. The material sequenced was CD4+ or CD8+ T cells sorted from blood, taken in a trial of the OX40 agonist ivuxolimab. The receptor was derived from an adult with an advanced solid tumor such as melanoma, head and neck, liver or kidney cancer.

As DNA, the CDR3 is TGTGCCAGCCGGGTCAGGGCAGGGATATCCTACAATGAGCAGTTCTTC. Translated: CASRVRAGISYNEQFF. The chain is built from TRBV28 and TRBJ2-1; tentatively, D is TRBD1 (5 bases). The CDR3 extends over 16 amino acids. Looked up from germline, CDR1 is MDHEN and CDR2 is SYDVKM. The V gene lost 8 bases and the J gene lost 1 base, with 18 bases spanning the gap.